Following are 11 T cell receptor beta chains from one sample sequenced in a study of Tregs in tolerant kidney transplant recipients. Sequencing was performed with immunoSEQ multiplex PCR; in TCRdb, only in-frame clones are kept and a portion is missing. The sample lists fewer than 45,000 clones, roughly 96% occurring once. These TCRs' antigens remain unknown. The sequencing sample was made of Tregs from blood cultured with allogeneic cells. The origin of the receptors is a human donor in good health.

The chain uses TRBV9 and TRBJ2-7; D remains unclear. The V and J ends lost 4 bases and 5 bases respectively, with 7 bases between them. Germline lookup yields CDR1 SGDLS and CDR2 YYNGEE. There are 11 residues in the CDR3. In DNA, the CDR3 is TGTGCCAGCAGCCCACTCGACGAGCAGTACTTC. Translation: CASSPLDEQYF.

The V and J genes are TRBV7-3 and TRBJ2-7, with 8 bases fitting TRBD2. Germline V gene data show CDR1 as SGHTA and CDR2 as FQGTGA. V shed 5 bases and J 6 bases; nucleotides not matched to a gene: 9. The CDR3 runs to 14 residues. This chain's CDR3 is CASSLGGAPSEQYF. CDR3 DNA: TGTGCCAGCAGCCTCGGGGGGGCCCCTTCCGAGCAGTACTTC. Full variable domain (remainder filled in from reference TRBV7-3 and TRBJ2-7): GAGVSQTPSNKVTEKGKYVELRCDPISGHTALYWYRQSLGQGPEFLIYFQGTGAADDSGLPNDRFFAVRPEGSVSTLKIQRTERGDSAVYLCASSLGGAPSEQYFGPGTRLTVT.

J is TRBJ1-3 and V is TRBV6-1; D is uncertain. The CDR3 totals 13 residues. The germline V and J ends were trimmed by 2 bases and 4 bases, with 6 bases remaining between them. Per germline, CDR1 MNHNS and CDR2 SASEGT. The CDR3, as DNA: TGTGCCAGCAGTGAATTGCGCGGAAACACCATATATTTT. Translated: CASSELRGNTIYF.

This clone was seen once. The CDR3 coding sequence is TGTGCCAGCAGTTACTTTCTAAGGGCAGCTGAAGCTTTCTTT. The encoded protein is CASSYFLRAAEAFF. This chain joins TRBV6-5 and TRBJ1-1; unclear D gene. Trimming took 1 base from V and 6 from J, leaving 12 bases between them. Germline V gene data show CDR1 as MNHEY and CDR2 as SVGAGI. The CDR3 runs 14 residues.

This clone appeared once. V is TRBV18 and J is TRBJ1-5; 9 nucleotides agree with TRBD1. The junction had 3 bases not matched to a gene; V was cut back by 2 bases and J by 4 bases. CDR1 and CDR2 from the germline V gene are KGHSH and LQKENI. The CDR3 has 15 residues. CDR3 DNA: TGTGCCAGCTCACCATTAGGGACAGGGAATCAGCCCCAGCATTTT. Protein: CASSPLGTGNQPQHF. The full variable domain, with the rest looked up from reference TRBV18 and TRBJ1-5, is NAGVMQNPRHLVRRRGQEARLRCSPMKGHSHVYWYRQLPEEGLKFMVYLQKENIIDESGMPKERFSAEFPKEGPSILRIQQVVRGDSAAYFCASSPLGTGNQPQHFGDGTRLSIL.

This chain uses TRBV7-8 with TRBJ2-2; TRBD1 matches 8 bases. This CDR3 has 21 residues. V gave up 1 base and J gave up 7 bases; unmatched junction bases: 23. Germline values: CDR1 SGHVS, CDR2 FQNEAQ. This chain's CDR3 is CASSLVAMTGVRGGPGGELFF. CDR3 nucleotides: TGTGCCAGCAGCTTAGTAGCCATGACAGGGGTGCGTGGCGGGCCGGGCGGGGAGCTGTTTTTT.

The chain carries TRBV5-1 and TRBJ1-3; 7 bases align to TRBD1. The CDR3 has 16 residues. V was clipped by 0 bases and J by 0 bases; unmatched bases: 3. Germline-derived CDR1 and CDR2 are SGHRS and YFSETQ. CDR3 nucleotide sequence: TGCGCCAGCAGCTTGGCAGGACAGGTCTCTGGAAACACCATATATTTT. This codes for CASSLAGQVSGNTIYF.

The V and J genes are TRBV30 and TRBJ2-5; no clear D. Trimming shortened V by 0 bases and J by 6 bases, and 11 bases separated the two germline ends. The CDR3 is made up of 13 amino acids. The germline V gene encodes CDR1 GTSNPN and CDR2 SVGIG (reference sequence). CDR3 loop: CAWSVPPRQTQYF. The CDR3 nucleotides read TGTGCCTGGAGTGTACCTCCTCGACAGACCCAGTACTTC.

J is TRBJ2-1 and V is TRBV6-4, with 9 nucleotides matching TRBD2. This CDR3 spans 22 amino acids. The V segment lost 0 bases and the J segment 1 base; nucleotides outside the gene matches: 19. CDR1 and CDR2 from the germline V gene are MRHNA and SNTAGT. CDR3 amino acids: CASSDSKVLETSGRMSYNEQFF. CDR3 nucleotides: TGTGCCAGCAGTGACTCGAAAGTCCTCGAGACTAGCGGTAGGATGTCCTACAATGAGCAGTTCTTC.

This rearrangement joins TRBV19 to TRBJ2-1; 8 bases map to TRBD1. This CDR3 has 17 residues. Trimming took 1 base from V and 8 from J; bases not matched to a gene: 13. The V gene's germline CDR1 is LNHDA and CDR2 SQIVND (reference sequence). The CDR3: CASSIGVGQGARDEQFF. The CDR3 bases are TGTGCCAGTAGTATAGGGGTTGGGCAGGGGGCGCGAGATGAGCAGTTCTTC. Based on the CDR3 plus reference TRBV19 and TRBJ2-1, the full variable domain is DGGITQSPKYLFRKEGQNVTLSCEQNLNHDAMYWYRQDPGQGLRLIYYSQIVNDFQKGDIAEGYSVSREKKESFPLTVTSAQKNPTAFYLCASSIGVGQGARDEQFFGPGTRLTVL.

The chain combines TRBV7-6 with TRBJ1-2, with D possibly TRBD1 on 5 matching bases. Trimming pared 5 bases from V and 8 bases from J, leaving 21 bases between. The length of the CDR3 is 15 residues. Germline V gene sequence: CDR1 SGHVS, CDR2 FNYEAQ. CDR3 residues: CASSIGWGNPNGYTF. The CDR3 nucleotides read TGTGCCAGCAGCATAGGATGGGGGAACCCTAACGGCTACACCTTC.